This TCR beta chain emerged from a study of T-cell reconstitution after alpha-beta-depleted transplantation in children. Findings and caveats of the study: The high TCRbeta diversity at day 60 in some patients came from surviving recipient T cells and thymic progenitors. Fresh T-cell production supplied most of the T-cell counts and diversity seen one year after transplant.

Unique molecular identifiers were used in preparing the TCRbeta library. Each CDR3 protein gets one entry after TCRdb re-called the PCR reads with MiXCR. Of approximately 18,000 distinct CDR3 sequences listed, under 15% are singletons. This clonotype was observed at least ten times. The antigen is unknown. Germline CDR1 reads SEHNR; CDR2 reads FQNEAQ (reference sequence). The CDR3 sequence is 14 residues long. The V gene end was trimmed by 4 bases and the J gene end by 5 bases; junction bases not matched to a gene: 4. The gene calls are TRBV7-9 and TRBJ2-4; 8 bases fit TRBD1. Sequences were derived from PBMCs, mostly from graft donor cells, sampled 60 days after TCRalphabeta/CD19-depleted stem cell transplant. The TCR was taken from a female patient younger than 10 who had a stem cell transplant for congenital amegakaryocytic thrombocytopenia, so the T cells may come from the graft donor. The DNA of the CDR3 is TGTGCCAGCAGCTCCGACAGGGGTGAAAACATTCAGTACTTC. Amino acid sequence: CASSSDRGENIQYF.